This is a list of T cell receptor beta chains from one sample in a study of glioma-infiltrating T cells after dendritic cell vaccination. Some clones are missing from TCRdb's copy, which holds only in-frame ones; the method was immunoSEQ multiplex PCR. The sample lists more than 95,000 clones, around 87% occurring once. The source material was blood, sampled after dendritic cell vaccination. The receptors originated from a human donor with glioblastoma. Both conserved end residues are part of each CDR3.

j_gene,v_gene,CDR3aa
TRBJ1-2,TRBV19,CATIRTGDYGYTF
TRBJ2-2,TRBV6-5,CASSYSLGGELFF
TRBJ2-3,TRBV5-4,CASKRRAGRTDTQYF
TRBJ1-5,TRBV19,CASSGLAGVGNQPQHF
TRBJ2-7,TRBV6-1,CASSEGSGGPYEQYF
TRBJ1-1,TRBV14,CASSQDLAGAAFF
TRBJ1-2,TRBV6-1,CASSEQGGSGYTF
TRBJ1-1,TRBV5-1,CASSTSRGDTEAFF
TRBJ2-5,TRBV5-1,CASSFSGIQETQYF
TRBJ2-5,TRBV5-1,CASSFGHRQETQYF
TRBJ1-5,TRBV9,CASSVGGGGNQPQHF
TRBJ2-2,TRBV5-1,CASTTGTGVGGELFF
TRBJ1-1,TRBV7-9,CASSLALVGEAFF
TRBJ2-5,TRBV2,CASTRQRDRQETQYF
TRBJ2-2,TRBV9,CASSVEGTSGTGELFF
TRBJ2-7,TRBV5-5,CASRPERTSGGYEQYF
TRBJ1-2,TRBV12-5,CASGPLPGAGGYTF
TRBJ2-7,TRBV5-1,CASSLVRTSGSYEQYF
TRBJ1-1,TRBV4-1,CASSPPPGQGTSNTEAFF
TRBJ2-7,TRBV10-2,CASSLLVAEQYF
TRBJ1-5,TRBV19,CASSRGGRQPQHF
TRBJ1-1,TRBV7-3,CASARQGAETEAFF
TRBJ2-7,TRBV6-1,CASRNSGTYEQYF
TRBJ2-1,TRBV5-1,CASSLAVGDVYNEQFF
TRBJ1-5,TRBV5-6,CASSSRGGQYGNQPQHF
TRBJ1-2,TRBV4-1,CASSQGTGNYGYTF
TRBJ1-4,TRBV20-1,CSARTNEKLFF
TRBJ2-7,TRBV27,CASSFGGTYEQYF
TRBJ1-5,TRBV19,CASSIDRGGQPQHF
TRBJ1-1,TRBV29-1,CSAGGMTGYTEAFF
TRBJ1-1,TRBV5-1,CASSVDRGFMNTEAFF
TRBJ2-1,TRBV6-5,CASTGTGDSYNEQFF
TRBJ2-3,TRBV21-1,CASPTSGISDTQYF
TRBJ2-3,TRBV5-1,CASRVRVVADTQYF
TRBJ2-5,TRBV6-6,CASSLLDQETQYF
TRBJ2-7,TRBV11-3,CASSSGQNSYEQYF
TRBJ2-5,TRBV27,CASSPDGGLETQYF
TRBJ2-7,TRBV7-3,CASSLTSGDEQYF
TRBJ1-2,TRBV5-4,CASSPTGGGGYTF
TRBJ1-3,TRBV5-4,CASSPTGGIGNTIYF
TRBJ1-2,TRBV11-2,CASSLSGNYGYTF
TRBJ1-2,TRBV30,CAWSDNLNYGYTF
TRBJ1-2,TRBV11-2,CASSPMGDRVYGYTF
TRBJ1-2,TRBV10-2,CASSEPPIGNYGYTF
TRBJ2-4,TRBV11-3,CASSLGTGNIQYF
TRBJ1-3,TRBV18,CASSPQGASGNTIYF
TRBJ1-2,TRBV10-3,CAIRDGPGQGGYTF
TRBJ2-7,TRBV5-1,CASSVVPGQAEYEQYF
TRBJ1-2,TRBV2,CASSFPTGGAGYGYTF
TRBJ1-1,TRBV5-6,CASNKRVLTEAFF
TRBJ1-1,TRBV2,CASSETQSGNTEAFF
TRBJ1-1,TRBV10-3,CAISGVGDEAFF
TRBJ1-5,TRBV19,CASRGDRTFGNQPQHF
TRBJ1-2,TRBV27,CASSEGAGGYTF
TRBJ2-7,TRBV11-2,CASSYGQGGYEQYF
TRBJ2-1,TRBV18,CASSRDNEQFF